These 8 T cell receptor beta chains originate from one sample sequenced in a study of sequential checkpoint blockade in melanoma. The table came from immunoSEQ multiplex PCR; TCRdb's copy has only in-frame clones and leaves some out. The table shows over 8,500 clones, with around 73% occurring only once. As for treatment: randomized to nivolumab then ipilimumab (arm A) or the reverse (arm B). The sequenced sample was CD8+ T cells sorted from blood (inferred from file names), obtained from a patient given nivolumab and ipilimumab in sequence. The receptors were sampled from a human donor with melanoma.

J is TRBJ1-2 and V is TRBV28, with a tentative D call TRBD1 (6 bases). Germline-derived CDR1 and CDR2 are MDHEN and SYDVKM. V was cut by 3 bases and J by 7 bases, with 15 bases left in between. The CDR3 is made up of 14 amino acids. CDR3 residues: CASSLGLQGFGYTF. The CDR3 DNA reads as TGTGCCAGCAGTTTGGGACTACAGGGTTTTGGCTACACCTTC.

This rearrangement joins TRBV28 to TRBJ2-1; 12 bases are a match to TRBD1. Germline loops: CDR1 MDHEN, CDR2 SYDVKM. The CDR3 totals 14 residues. J was trimmed by 8 bases and V by 6 bases; bases with no gene match: 5. CDR3 loop: CASSFGTGGDEQFF. DNA of the CDR3: TGTGCCAGCAGCTTCGGGACAGGGGGCGATGAGCAGTTCTTC.

Here the CDR3 reads CASTRQGNSRDTQYF. CDR3 nucleotide sequence: TGTGCCAGTACTCGACAGGGTAACTCAAGAGATACGCAGTATTTT. The chain links TRBV6-1 to TRBJ2-3, with 7 positions matching TRBD1. V shed 9 bases, J shed 5 bases, and the junction held 14 bases outside the gene matches. The CDR3 runs 15 residues. Germline CDR1 MNHNS, CDR2 SASEGT.

This chain connects TRBV28 to TRBJ1-1; D remains unclear. The ends were cut back, 1 base at V and 1 base at J, with 4 bases in the middle. Germline CDR1 and CDR2: MDHEN and SYDVKM. This CDR3 comprises 13 residues. The CDR3 loop is CASSLSENTEAFF. Written as DNA, the CDR3 is TGTGCCAGCAGTTTATCAGAGAACACTGAAGCTTTCTTT. The full variable domain, in which reference TRBV28 and TRBJ1-1 provide the parts outside the CDR3, is DVKVTQSSRYLVKRTGEKVFLECVQDMDHENMFWYRQDPGLGLRLIYFSYDVKMKEKGDIPEGYSVSREKKERFSLILESASTNQTSMYLCASSLSENTEAFFGQGTRLTVV.

This chain connects TRBV6-5 to TRBJ1-4, with unresolved D. The V and J ends lost 8 bases and 9 bases respectively, with 16 bases between them. CDR3 length: 13 residues. Germline-derived CDR1 and CDR2 are MNHEY and SVGAGI. Here the CDR3 reads CASGRQEVKKLFF. The CDR3 DNA is TGTGCCAGCGGAAGGCAGGAAGTGAAAAAACTGTTTTTT.

The chain employs TRBV27 and TRBJ2-7, with 7 bases aligning to TRBD1. Germline CDR1 MNHEY, CDR2 SMNVEV (reference sequence). Trimming at V came to 6 bases and at J to 5 bases, leaving 7 bases not matched to a gene. The CDR3 sequence is 13 residues long. The CDR3 spells CASSTDRIDEQYF. In DNA form, the CDR3 reads TGTGCCAGCAGCACGGACAGGATCGACGAGCAGTACTTC.

The genes are TRBV4-2 and TRBJ2-2, with TRBD2 identical over 8 bases. The CDR3 is 19 residues long. Per germline, CDR1 LGHNA and CDR2 YNFKEQ. J lost 0 bases, V lost 1 base, and 10 bases had no gene match. CDR3 region: CASSQVGFPGGPNTGELFF. The CDR3 DNA is TGTGCCAGCAGCCAAGTCGGCTTTCCGGGAGGGCCGAACACCGGGGAGCTGTTTTTT.

The chain is built from TRBV29-1 and TRBJ1-1; 7 bases align to TRBD1. Germline lookup yields CDR1 SQVTM and CDR2 ANQGSEA. The CDR3 runs 12 residues. CDR3 in amino acids: CSSGGRNTEAFF. In nucleotides, the CDR3 is TGCAGTTCAGGGGGTCGGAACACTGAAGCTTTCTTT. The variable domain in full, completed from reference TRBV29-1 and TRBJ1-1, reads SAVISQKPSRDICQRGTSLTIQCQVDSQVTMMFWYRQQPGQSLTLIATANQGSEATYESGFVIDKFPISRPNLTFSTLTVSNMSPEDSSIYLCSSGGRNTEAFFGQGTRLTVV.